Sequencing of this T cell receptor (beta chain) was carried out in a study of beta chain features in type 1 diabetes. The junction had 10 bases not matched to a gene; V was cut back by 5 bases and J by 2 bases. This CDR3 has 17 amino acids. CDR1 MDHEN and CDR2 SYDVKM come from the germline V gene. Study-wide results and caveats: Researchers report that Type 1 diabetes patients had moderately but significantly shorter TCRB CDR3s across all four CD4+ subsets.

As every portion of the isolated RNA was reverse transcribed, the sequencing read expressed TCRB transcripts. The data were produced by immunoSEQ multiplex PCR, yet TCRdb's version contains in-frame clones alone and is incomplete. This sample has about 23,000 clones, with 50% to 60% found just once. Points on this clone: Its antigen is still unknown.

This TCR was recovered from a man younger than 35 with type 1 diabetes. Sequencing used stem cell memory CD4+ T cells from blood. The rearrangement uses TRBV28 and TRBJ2-7; the match to TRBD2 covers 12 bases. This CDR3 is CASSAPGLAGKAYEQYF. CDR3 DNA: TGTGCCAGCAGTGCCCCTGGACTAGCGGGGAAGGCCTACGAGCAGTACTTC. Full variable domain (remainder filled in from reference TRBV28 and TRBJ2-7): DVKVTQSSRYLVKRTGEKVFLECVQDMDHENMFWYRQDPGLGLRLIYFSYDVKMKEKGDIPEGYSVSREKKERFSLILESASTNQTSMYLCASSAPGLAGKAYEQYFGPGTRLTVT.